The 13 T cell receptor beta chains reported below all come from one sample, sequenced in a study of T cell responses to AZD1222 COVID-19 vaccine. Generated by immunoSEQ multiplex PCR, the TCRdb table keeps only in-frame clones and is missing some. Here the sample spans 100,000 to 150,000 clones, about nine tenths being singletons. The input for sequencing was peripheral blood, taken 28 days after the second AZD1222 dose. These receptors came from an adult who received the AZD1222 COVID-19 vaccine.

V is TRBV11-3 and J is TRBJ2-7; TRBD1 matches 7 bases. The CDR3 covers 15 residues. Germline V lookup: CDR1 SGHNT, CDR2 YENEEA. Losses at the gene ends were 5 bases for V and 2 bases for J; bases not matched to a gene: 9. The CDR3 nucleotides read TGTGCCAGCAGCCCCGGAGGTACAGGGGCCTACGAGCAGTACTTC. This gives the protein CASSPGGTGAYEQYF.

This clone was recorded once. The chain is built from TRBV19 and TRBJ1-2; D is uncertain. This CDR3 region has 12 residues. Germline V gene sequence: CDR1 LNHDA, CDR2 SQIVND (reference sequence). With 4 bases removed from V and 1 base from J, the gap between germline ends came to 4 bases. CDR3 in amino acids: CASSRDNYGYTF. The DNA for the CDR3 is TGTGCCAGTAGTAGGGATAACTATGGCTACACCTTC.

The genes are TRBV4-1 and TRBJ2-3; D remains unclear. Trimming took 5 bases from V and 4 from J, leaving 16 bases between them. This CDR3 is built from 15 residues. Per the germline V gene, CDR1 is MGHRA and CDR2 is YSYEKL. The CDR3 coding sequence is TGCGCCAGCAGCAAAAGCAGGACCTCCGCAGATACGCAGTATTTT. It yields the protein CASSKSRTSADTQYF.

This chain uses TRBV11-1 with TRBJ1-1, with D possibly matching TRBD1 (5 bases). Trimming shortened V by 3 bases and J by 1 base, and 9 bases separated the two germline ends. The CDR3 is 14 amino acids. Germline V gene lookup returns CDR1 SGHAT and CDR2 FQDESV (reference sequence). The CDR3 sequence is CASSFSQENTEAFF. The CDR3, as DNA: TGTGCCAGCAGCTTTTCACAGGAGAACACTGAAGCTTTCTTT.

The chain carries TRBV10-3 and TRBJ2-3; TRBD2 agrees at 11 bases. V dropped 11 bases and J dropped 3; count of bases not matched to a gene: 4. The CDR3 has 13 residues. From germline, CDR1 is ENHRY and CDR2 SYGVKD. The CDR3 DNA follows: TGTGCCGCTCTAGCGGGAGGAACAGATACGCAGTATTTT. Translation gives CAALAGGTDTQYF.

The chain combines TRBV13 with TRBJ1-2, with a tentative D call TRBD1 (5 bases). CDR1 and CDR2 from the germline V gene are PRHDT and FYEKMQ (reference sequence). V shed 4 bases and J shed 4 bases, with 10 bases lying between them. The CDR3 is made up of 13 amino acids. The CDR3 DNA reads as TGTGCCAGCAGCTCCGGGCAGGGCTATGGCTACACCTTC. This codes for CASSSGQGYGYTF.

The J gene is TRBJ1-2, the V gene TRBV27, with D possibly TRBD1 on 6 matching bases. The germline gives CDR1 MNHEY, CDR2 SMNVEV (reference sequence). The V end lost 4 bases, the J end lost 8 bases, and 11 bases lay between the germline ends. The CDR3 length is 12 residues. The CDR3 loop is CASSSGAGGYTF. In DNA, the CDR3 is TGTGCCAGCAGTTCGGGGGCGGGGGGCTACACCTTC.

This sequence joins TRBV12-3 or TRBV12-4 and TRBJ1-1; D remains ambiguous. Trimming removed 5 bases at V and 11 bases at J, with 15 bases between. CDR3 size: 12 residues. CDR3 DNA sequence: TGTGCCAGCAGTCCCCCGGCGCCGTGGGCTTTCTTT. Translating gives CASSPPAPWAFF.

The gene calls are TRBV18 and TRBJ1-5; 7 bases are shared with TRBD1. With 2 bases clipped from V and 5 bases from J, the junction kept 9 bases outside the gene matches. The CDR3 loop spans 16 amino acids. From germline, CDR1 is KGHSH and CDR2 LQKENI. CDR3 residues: CASSPRSGGQDQPQHF. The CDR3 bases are TGTGCCAGCTCACCAAGATCGGGAGGACAGGATCAGCCCCAGCATTTT.

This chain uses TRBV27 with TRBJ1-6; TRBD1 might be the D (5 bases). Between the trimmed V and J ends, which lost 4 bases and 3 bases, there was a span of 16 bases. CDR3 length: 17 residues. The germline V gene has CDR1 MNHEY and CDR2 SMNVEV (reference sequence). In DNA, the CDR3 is TGTGCCAGCAGTTCCCACATGCGACAGAACTATAATTCACCCCTCCACTTT. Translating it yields CASSSHMRQNYNSPLHF.

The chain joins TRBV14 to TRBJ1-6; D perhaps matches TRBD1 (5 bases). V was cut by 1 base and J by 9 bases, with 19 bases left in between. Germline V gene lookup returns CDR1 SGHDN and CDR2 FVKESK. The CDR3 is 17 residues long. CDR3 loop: CASSQGAEGPRRSPLHF. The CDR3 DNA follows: TGTGCCAGCAGCCAAGGGGCCGAGGGACCCCGCCGTTCACCCCTCCACTTT. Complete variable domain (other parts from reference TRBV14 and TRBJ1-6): EAGVTQFPSHSVIEKGQTVTLRCDPISGHDNLYWYRRVMGKEIKFLLHFVKESKQDESGMPNNRFLAERTGGTYSTLKVQPAELEDSGVYFCASSQGAEGPRRSPLHFGNGTRLTVT.

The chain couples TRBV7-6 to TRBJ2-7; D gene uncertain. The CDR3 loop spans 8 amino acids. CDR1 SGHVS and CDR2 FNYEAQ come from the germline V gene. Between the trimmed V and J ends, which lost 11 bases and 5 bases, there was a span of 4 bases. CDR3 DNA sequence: TGTGCCCTGAACGAGCAGTACGTC. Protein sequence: CALNEQYV.

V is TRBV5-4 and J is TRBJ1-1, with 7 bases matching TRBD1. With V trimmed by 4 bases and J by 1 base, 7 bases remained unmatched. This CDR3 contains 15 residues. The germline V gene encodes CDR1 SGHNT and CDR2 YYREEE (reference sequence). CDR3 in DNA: TGTGCCAGCAGCGACGACAGGGCGGGGAACACTGAAGCTTTCTTT. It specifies CASSDDRAGNTEAFF.